The clone carrying this TCR beta chain showed up just once. What it recognizes is unknown. These data are taken from a study of T cells in Graves' hyperthyroidism and ophthalmopathy. Across the whole study: Prior to any treatment, at the point of initial diagnosis, peripheral blood was collected.

Germline assignment: CDR1 LNHDA and CDR2 SQIVND (reference sequence). The CDR3 extends over 14 amino acids. V lost 7 bases and J 0 bases, leaving 10 bases between the germline ends. Authors of the study amplified TCR beta CDR3 regions from RNA transcripts. The study used the HTBI primer set for a first-round RT-PCR of the TCR CDR3. From the multiplex PCR reads, TCRdb called clonotypes with MiXCR, one entry per CDR3 protein. The data contain hundreds of thousands of distinct CDR3 sequences, under 20% of them seen just once; the ten biggest clones take up around 4%. The authors deemed Graves' hyperthyroidism stable absent ophthalmopathy progression within 18 months. The study left out patients who had uncontrolled infection, other autoimmune disease, pregnancy or lactation. Points from the study as a whole: For ophthalmopathy, model prediction preceded onset by a median about 6.4 months.

The TCR comes from a woman in her thirties with Graves' hyperthyroidism. The chain couples TRBV19 to TRBJ2-1; D gene ambiguous. Sequenced input: blood. The CDR3 is CASKVDLSYNEQFF. The CDR3, as DNA: TGTGCCAGTAAGGTGGATCTCTCCTACAATGAGCAGTTCTTC.